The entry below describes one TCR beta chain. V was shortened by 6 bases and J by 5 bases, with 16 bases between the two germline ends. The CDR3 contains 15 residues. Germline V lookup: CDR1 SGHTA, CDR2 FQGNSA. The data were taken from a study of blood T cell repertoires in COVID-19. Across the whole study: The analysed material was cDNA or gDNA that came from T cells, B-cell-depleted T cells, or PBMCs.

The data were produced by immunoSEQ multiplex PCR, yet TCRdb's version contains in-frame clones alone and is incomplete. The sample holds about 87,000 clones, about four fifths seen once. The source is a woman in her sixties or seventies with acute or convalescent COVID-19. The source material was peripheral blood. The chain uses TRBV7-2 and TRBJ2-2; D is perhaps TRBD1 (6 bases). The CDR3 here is CASSRPGQITGELFF. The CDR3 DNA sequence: TGTGCCAGCAGTCGTCCGGGACAAATAACCGGGGAGCTGTTTTTT.